There are a few counts of the clone carrying this T cell receptor beta chain. Its target is not known. CDR1 and CDR2 (germline): DFQATT, SNEGSKA (reference sequence). The length of the CDR3 is 15 residues. This sample is part of a study of T-cell reconstitution after alpha-beta-depleted transplantation in children. Study results and caveats: Some patients owed their high day-60 TCRbeta diversity to surviving recipient T cells and thymic progenitors. T-cell numbers and diversity, one year after transplant, stemmed largely from T cells that were newly produced.

Molecular barcoding with unique molecular identifiers was used for the TCRbeta library. TCRdb ran MiXCR on the PCR reads and lists one entry per CDR3 protein. The profile covers about 580,000 distinct CDR3 sequences, with 20% to 25% appearing a single time and 14% taken by the ten largest. The source is a boy younger than two who had a stem cell transplant for acute myeloid leukemia, so the T cells may come from the graft donor. The J gene is TRBJ2-1, the V gene TRBV20-1; 7 positions agree with TRBD2. The sequencing here drew on PBMCs, mostly from graft donor cells, taken 360 days after TCRalphabeta/CD19-depleted stem cell transplant. This chain's CDR3 is CSGRWEGSSYNEQFF. CDR3 coding DNA: TGCAGCGGTCGTTGGGAGGGGAGCTCCTACAATGAGCAGTTCTTC.